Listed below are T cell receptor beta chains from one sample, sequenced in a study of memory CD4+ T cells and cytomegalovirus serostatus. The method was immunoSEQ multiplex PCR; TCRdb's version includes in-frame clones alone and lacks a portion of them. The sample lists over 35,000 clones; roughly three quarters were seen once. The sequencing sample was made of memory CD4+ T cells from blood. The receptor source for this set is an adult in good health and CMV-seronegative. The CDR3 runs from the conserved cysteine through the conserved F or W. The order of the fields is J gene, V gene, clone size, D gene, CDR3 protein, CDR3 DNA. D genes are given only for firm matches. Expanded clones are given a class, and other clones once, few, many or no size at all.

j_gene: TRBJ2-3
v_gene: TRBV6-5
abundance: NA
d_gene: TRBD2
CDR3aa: CASSWSSGGTTDTQYF
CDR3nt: TGTGCCAGCAGTTGGAGTAGCGGGGGGACGACAGATACGCAGTATTTT

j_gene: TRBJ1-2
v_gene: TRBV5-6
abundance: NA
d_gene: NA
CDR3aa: CASSLGPHLANYGYTF
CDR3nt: TGTGCCAGCAGCCTGGGTCCCCACTTAGCTAACTATGGCTACACCTTC

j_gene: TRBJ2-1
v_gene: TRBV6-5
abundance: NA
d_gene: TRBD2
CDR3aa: CASSARTSGYNEQFF
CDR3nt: TGTGCCAGCAGTGCCCGGACTAGCGGGTACAATGAGCAGTTCTTC

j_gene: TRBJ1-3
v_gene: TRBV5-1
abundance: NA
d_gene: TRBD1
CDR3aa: CASSLTGAGNTIYF
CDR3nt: TGCGCCAGCAGCTTGACAGGGGCTGGAAACACCATATATTTT

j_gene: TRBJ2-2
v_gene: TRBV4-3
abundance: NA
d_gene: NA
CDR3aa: CASSHGGGSTGELFF
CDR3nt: TGCGCCAGCAGCCATGGCGGCGGTAGCACCGGGGAGCTGTTTTTT

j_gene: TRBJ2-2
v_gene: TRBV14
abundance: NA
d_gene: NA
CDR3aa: CASSQLGATGTGELFF
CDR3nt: TGTGCCAGCAGCCAACTCGGGGCTACAGGCACCGGGGAGCTGTTTTTT

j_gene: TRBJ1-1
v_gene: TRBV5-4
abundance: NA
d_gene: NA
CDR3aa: CASSLVSGETEAFF
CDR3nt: TGTGCCAGCAGCCTGGTTAGTGGGGAGACTGAAGCTTTCTTT

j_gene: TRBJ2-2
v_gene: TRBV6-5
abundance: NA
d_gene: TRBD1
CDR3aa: CASRTGQGAGGELFF
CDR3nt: TGTGCCAGCAGGACCGGACAGGGGGCAGGCGGGGAGCTGTTTTTT

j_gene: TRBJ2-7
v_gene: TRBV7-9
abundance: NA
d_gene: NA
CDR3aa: CASSLAGGARSEQYF
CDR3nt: TGTGCCAGCAGCTTAGCCGGCGGGGCCCGGTCCGAGCAGTACTTC

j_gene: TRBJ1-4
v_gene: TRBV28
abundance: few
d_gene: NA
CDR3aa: CASSFPTETNEKLFF
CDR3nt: TGTGCCAGCAGTTTTCCGACGGAGACTAATGAAAAACTGTTTTTT

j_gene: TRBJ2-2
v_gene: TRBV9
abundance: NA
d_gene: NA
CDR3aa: CASSVHANTGELFF
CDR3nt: TGTGCCAGCAGCGTACATGCGAACACCGGGGAGCTGTTTTTT

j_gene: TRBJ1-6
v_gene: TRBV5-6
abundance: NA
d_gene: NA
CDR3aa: CASSLSGNSPLHF
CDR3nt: TGTGCCAGCAGCTTGTCCGGGAATTCACCCCTCCACTTT

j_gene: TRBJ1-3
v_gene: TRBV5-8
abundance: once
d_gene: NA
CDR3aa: CASSRTATGNTIYF
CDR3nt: TGTGCCAGCAGCCGGACAGCGACTGGAAACACCATATATTTT

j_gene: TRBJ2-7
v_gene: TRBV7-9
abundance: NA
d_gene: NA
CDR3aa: CASSQPPYEQYF
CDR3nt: TGTGCCAGCAGCCAGCCACCGTACGAGCAGTACTTC

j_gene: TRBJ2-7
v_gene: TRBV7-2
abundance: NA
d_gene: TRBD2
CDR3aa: CASSSGLAGEQSYEQYF
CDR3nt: TGTGCCAGCAGCTCAGGACTAGCGGGGGAGCAATCCTACGAGCAGTACTTC

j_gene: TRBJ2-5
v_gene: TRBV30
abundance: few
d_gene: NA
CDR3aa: CAWSVLGETQYF
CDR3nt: TGTGCCTGGAGTGTCCTAGGAGAGACCCAGTACTTC

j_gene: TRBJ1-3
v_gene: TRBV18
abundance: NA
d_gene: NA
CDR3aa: CASSPYETGGGNTIYF
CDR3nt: TGTGCCAGCTCACCGTACGAGACCGGAGGGGGAAACACCATATATTTT

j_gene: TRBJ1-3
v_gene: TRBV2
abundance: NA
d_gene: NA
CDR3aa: CASSDMVRGNTIYF
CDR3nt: TGTGCCAGCAGTGACATGGTCAGGGGAAACACCATATATTTT

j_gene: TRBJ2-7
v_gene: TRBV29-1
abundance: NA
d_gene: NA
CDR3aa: CSVYRGTREQYF
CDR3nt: TGCAGTGTATATCGGGGGACCCGCGAGCAGTACTTC

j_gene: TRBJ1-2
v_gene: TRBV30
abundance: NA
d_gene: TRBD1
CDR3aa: CAWAGTGTTATF
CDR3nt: TGTGCCTGGGCCGGGACAGGGACAACAGCCACCTTC

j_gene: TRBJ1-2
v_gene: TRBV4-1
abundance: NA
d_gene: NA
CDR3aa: CASSQGVARSINYGYTF
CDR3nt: TGCGCCAGCAGCCAAGGAGTGGCTCGGTCGATTAACTATGGCTACACCTTC

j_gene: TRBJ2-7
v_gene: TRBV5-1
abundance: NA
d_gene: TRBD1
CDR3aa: CASSLLDRSYEQYF
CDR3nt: TGCGCCAGCAGCCTTCTGGACAGGTCCTACGAGCAGTACTTC

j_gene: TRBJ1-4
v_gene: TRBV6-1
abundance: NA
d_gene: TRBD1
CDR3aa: CASSDRALGEKLFF
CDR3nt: TGTGCCAGCAGCGACAGGGCCCTTGGGGAAAAACTGTTTTTT

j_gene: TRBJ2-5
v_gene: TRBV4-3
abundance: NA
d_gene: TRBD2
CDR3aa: CASSQDLGEGETQYF
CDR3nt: TGCGCCAGCAGCCAAGATCTTGGGGAGGGAGAGACCCAGTACTTC

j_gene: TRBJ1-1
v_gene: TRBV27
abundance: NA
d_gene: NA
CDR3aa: CASRSPGRKFEAFF
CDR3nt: TGTGCCAGCAGATCACCGGGACGGAAGTTTGAAGCTTTCTTT

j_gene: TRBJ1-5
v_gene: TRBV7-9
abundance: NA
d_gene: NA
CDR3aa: CASSFAGQGNQPQHF
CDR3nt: TGTGCCAGCAGCTTCGCAGGGCAGGGCAATCAGCCCCAGCATTTT

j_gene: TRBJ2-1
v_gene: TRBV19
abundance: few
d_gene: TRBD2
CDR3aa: CASSILGGAYNEQFF
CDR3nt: TGTGCCAGTAGTATATTGGGGGGGGCCTACAATGAGCAGTTCTTC

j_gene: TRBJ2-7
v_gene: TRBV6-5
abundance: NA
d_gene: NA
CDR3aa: CASSEGLFYYEQYF
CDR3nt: TGTGCCAGCTCCGAAGGACTGTTCTACTACGAGCAGTACTTC

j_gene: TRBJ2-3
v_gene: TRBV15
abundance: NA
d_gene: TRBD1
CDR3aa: CATSRGQGDTDTQYF
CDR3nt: TGTGCCACCAGCAGAGGACAGGGGGACACAGATACGCAGTATTTT

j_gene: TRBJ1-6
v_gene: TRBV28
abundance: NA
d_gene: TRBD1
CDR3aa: CASSLITTGGNSPLHF
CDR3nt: TGTGCCAGCAGTTTAATTACGACAGGGGGTAATTCACCCCTCCACTTT

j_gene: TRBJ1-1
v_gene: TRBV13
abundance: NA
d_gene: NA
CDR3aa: CASSHGGGRRTEAFF
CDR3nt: TGTGCCAGCAGCCATGGGGGGGGCAGAAGGACTGAAGCTTTCTTT

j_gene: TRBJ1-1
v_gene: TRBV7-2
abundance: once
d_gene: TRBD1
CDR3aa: CASSLAHRGGTEAFF
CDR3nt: TGTGCCAGCAGCTTAGCGCACAGGGGAGGGACTGAAGCTTTCTTT

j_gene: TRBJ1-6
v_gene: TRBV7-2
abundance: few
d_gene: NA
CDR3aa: CASSSSGSTLHF
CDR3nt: TGTGCCAGCAGCTCTTCAGGGTCCACCCTCCACTTT

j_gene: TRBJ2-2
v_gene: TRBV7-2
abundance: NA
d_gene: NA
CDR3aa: CASSPQGRMAGELFF
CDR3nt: TGTGCCAGCAGCCCGCAGGGGCGCATGGCCGGGGAGCTGTTTTTT

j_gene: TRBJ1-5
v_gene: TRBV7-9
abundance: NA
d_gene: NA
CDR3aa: CASSRSLDRSNQPQHF
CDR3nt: TGTGCCAGCAGCCGGAGTCTAGACAGGAGCAATCAGCCCCAGCATTTT

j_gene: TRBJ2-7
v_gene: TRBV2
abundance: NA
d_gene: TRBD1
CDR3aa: CASSTGGIGEQYF
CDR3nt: TGTGCCAGCAGCACAGGGGGAATAGGCGAGCAGTACTTC

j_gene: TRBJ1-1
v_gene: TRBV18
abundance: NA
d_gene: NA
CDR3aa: CASSPTGMNTEAFF
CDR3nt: TGTGCCAGCTCACCAACGGGGATGAACACTGAAGCTTTCTTT

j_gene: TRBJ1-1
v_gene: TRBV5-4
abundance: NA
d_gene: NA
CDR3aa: CASSAQKGPLANTEAFF
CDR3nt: TGTGCCAGCAGTGCCCAGAAGGGGCCCCTCGCGAACACTGAAGCTTTCTTT

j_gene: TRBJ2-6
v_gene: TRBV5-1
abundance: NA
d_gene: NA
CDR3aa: CASHPGSGANVLTF
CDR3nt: TGCGCCAGCCATCCAGGGTCTGGGGCCAACGTCCTGACTTTC

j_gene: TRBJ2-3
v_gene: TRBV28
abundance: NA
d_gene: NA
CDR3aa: CASSLANTDTQYF
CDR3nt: TGTGCCAGCAGTTTGGCCAACACAGATACGCAGTATTTT

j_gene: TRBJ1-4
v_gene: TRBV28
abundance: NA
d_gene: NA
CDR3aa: CASSLTVVGANPGYEKLFF
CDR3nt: TGTGCCAGCAGTTTAACGGTGGTGGGGGCGAATCCCGGATATGAAAAACTGTTTTTT

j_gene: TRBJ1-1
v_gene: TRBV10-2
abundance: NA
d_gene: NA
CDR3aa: CASRTALNTEAFF
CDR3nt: TGCGCCAGCAGAACAGCACTGAACACTGAAGCTTTCTTT

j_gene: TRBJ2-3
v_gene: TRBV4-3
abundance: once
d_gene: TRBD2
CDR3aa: CASSQLGTSGGQGTDTQYF
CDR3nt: TGCGCCAGCAGCCAATTGGGAACTAGCGGGGGCCAAGGCACAGATACGCAGTATTTT

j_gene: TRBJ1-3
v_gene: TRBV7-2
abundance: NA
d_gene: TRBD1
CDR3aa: CASSPDRGHGNTIYF
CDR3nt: TGTGCCAGCAGCCCCGACAGGGGGCACGGAAACACCATATATTTT

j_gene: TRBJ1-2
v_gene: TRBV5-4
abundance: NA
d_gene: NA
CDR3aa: CASTRGGNGRTNYGYTF
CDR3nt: TGTGCCAGCACGCGAGGCGGGAACGGCCGCACTAACTATGGCTACACCTTC

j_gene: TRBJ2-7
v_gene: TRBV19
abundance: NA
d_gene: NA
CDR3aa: CASSISAAKSYEQYF
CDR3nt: TGTGCCAGTAGTATATCTGCAGCGAAATCCTACGAGCAGTACTTC

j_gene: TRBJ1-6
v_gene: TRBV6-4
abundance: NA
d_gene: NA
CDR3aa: CAHSPLHF
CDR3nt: TGTGCGCATTCACCCCTCCACTTT

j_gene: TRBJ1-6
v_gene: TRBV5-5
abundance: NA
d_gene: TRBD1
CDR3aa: CASSSYTGVRVNSPLHF
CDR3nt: TGTGCCAGCAGCTCTTACACAGGGGTGAGAGTCAATTCACCCCTCCACTTT

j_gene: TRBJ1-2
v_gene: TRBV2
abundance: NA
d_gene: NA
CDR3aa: CASSVVQGNYGYTF
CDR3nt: TGTGCCAGCAGTGTGGTCCAGGGAAACTATGGCTACACCTTC

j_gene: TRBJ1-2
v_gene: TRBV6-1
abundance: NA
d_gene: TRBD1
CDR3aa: CASSFPRQGIYGYTF
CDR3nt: TGTGCCAGCAGTTTCCCGAGACAGGGTATCTATGGCTACACCTTC

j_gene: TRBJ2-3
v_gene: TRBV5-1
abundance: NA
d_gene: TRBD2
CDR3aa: CASSFQRGATDTQYF
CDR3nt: TGCGCCAGCAGCTTTCAGCGGGGGGCCACAGATACGCAGTATTTT

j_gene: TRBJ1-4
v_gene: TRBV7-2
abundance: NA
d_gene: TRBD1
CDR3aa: CASSLVGGTNEKLFF
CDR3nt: TGTGCCAGCAGCTTAGTAGGGGGCACTAATGAAAAACTGTTTTTT

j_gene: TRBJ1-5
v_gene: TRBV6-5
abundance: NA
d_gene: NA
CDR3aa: CASSYYGAGASQPQHF
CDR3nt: TGTGCCAGCAGTTACTACGGAGCAGGGGCGAGTCAGCCCCAGCATTTT

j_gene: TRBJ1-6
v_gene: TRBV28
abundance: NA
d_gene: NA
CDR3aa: CASTSSGIVSPLHF
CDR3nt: TGTGCCAGCACCTCTTCGGGGATAGTTTCACCCCTCCACTTT

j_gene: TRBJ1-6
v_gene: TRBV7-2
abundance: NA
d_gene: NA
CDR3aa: CASSLGGGDHSPLHF
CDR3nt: TGTGCCAGCAGCTTAGGAGGAGGGGACCATTCACCCCTCCACTTT

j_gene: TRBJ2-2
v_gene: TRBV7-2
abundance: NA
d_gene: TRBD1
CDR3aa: CASSPPQKPGGSTGELFF
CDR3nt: TGTGCCAGCAGCCCCCCCCAAAAGCCAGGGGGAAGCACCGGGGAGCTGTTTTTT

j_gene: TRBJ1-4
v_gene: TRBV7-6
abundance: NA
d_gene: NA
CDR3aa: CASSPFEARGNEKLFF
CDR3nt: TGTGCCAGCAGCCCCTTCGAAGCTCGGGGAAATGAAAAACTGTTTTTT

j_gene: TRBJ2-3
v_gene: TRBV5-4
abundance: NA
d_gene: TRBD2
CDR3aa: CASSLGLAGARTDTQYF
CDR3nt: TGTGCCAGCAGCTTGGGTCTAGCGGGGGCCCGCACAGATACGCAGTATTTT

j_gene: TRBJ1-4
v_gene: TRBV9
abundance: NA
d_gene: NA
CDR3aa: CASSRLSGTLGEKLFF
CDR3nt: TGTGCCAGCAGCCGACTTTCCGGGACCCTAGGTGAAAAACTGTTTTTT